This T cell receptor (beta chain) emerged from a study of identifying expanded T cells in peripheral blood. Looked up from germline, CDR1 is MDHEN and CDR2 is SYDVKM. V was cut by 2 bases and J by 5 bases, with 9 bases left in between. CDR3 length equals 14 residues. Details on this clone: Its antigen is as yet unknown.

Generated by immunoSEQ multiplex PCR, the TCRdb table keeps only in-frame clones and is missing some. This sample has about 130,000 clones, with 65% to 90% found just once. Study-wide findings and caveats: Two-week clone count variance significantly increased as total template count grew.

The receptor was derived from a person aged 18 to 75 in good health. The chain uses TRBV28 and TRBJ1-4, with D tentatively TRBD1 (6 bases). The sequencing sample was made of blood. The CDR3 DNA is TGTGCCAGCAGTTTAACAGGGATCAATGAAAAACTGTTTTTT. Amino acids: CASSLTGINEKLFF.